This T cell receptor beta chain is drawn from a study of T cells in Graves' hyperthyroidism and ophthalmopathy. Study-level points and caveats: Model predictions of ophthalmopathy came a median approximately 6.5 months before onset. In blood, most of the thyroid clonotypes expanded above 0.001 were also present.

In its sample, this clonotype was seen many times. Antigen: not known. Ophthalmopathy cases met thresholds of Clinical Activity Score at least 3, NOSPECS grade at least 4 and duration under 3 months. The study excluded patients with uncontrolled infection, other autoimmune disease, pregnancy or lactation. Amplification targeted TCR beta CDR3 regions from RNA transcripts. An initial round of RT-PCR targeting the TCR CDR3 relied on the HTBI primer set. TCRdb re-analysed the multiplex PCR reads in MiXCR, keeping a single row per CDR3 protein. The sample shows 490,000 or so distinct CDR3 sequences, 15% to 20% of them seen only once. The CDR3 runs 15 residues. Trimming removed 5 bases from V and 4 bases from J; junction bases left unmatched: 10.

The sample was blood. V gene TRBV12-3 or TRBV12-4 combines with J gene TRBJ1-1; 7 nucleotides match TRBD1. The clonotype originates from a woman aged 25 to 39 with Graves' ophthalmopathy. The CDR3 region has the DNA TGTGCCAGCAGTGAGTCCCCCAGGGGGGGCACTGAAGCTTTCTTT. It codes for CASSESPRGGTEAFF.